The 26 T cell receptor beta chains presented below share a single source sample, sequenced in a study of T cell repertoires in cytomegalovirus infection. These receptors are not linked to any known antigen. TCRdb reprocessed the reads with MiXCR, giving one entry per CDR3 protein. Of about 500,000 distinct CDR3 sequences listed, 30% to 40% are singletons. Here the sequenced sample was cultured PBMCs, taken from culture after CMV antigen stimulation. These receptors all come from a human donor in good health (CMV status not recorded). Some clones in this sample may be carry-over from other donors' samples.

V usage is TRBV4-1 and J usage is TRBJ2-3; 14 bases align to TRBD2. This CDR3 has 17 amino acids. J gave up 6 bases and V 1 base, and 6 bases lay outside the gene matches. CDR1 is MGHRA, CDR2 YSYEKL, per germline. Written as DNA, the CDR3 is TGCGCCAGCAGCCAAGGGGGACTAGCGGGAGTGGCGGATACGCAGTATTTT. Its translation is CASSQGGLAGVADTQYF.

V and J are TRBV20-1 and TRBJ2-3; weak D call: TRBD2 (6 bases). The germline V gene encodes CDR1 DFQATT and CDR2 SNEGSKA (reference sequence). V gave up 1 base and J gave up 2 bases, with 10 bases separating them. This CDR3 contains 14 residues. The CDR3 DNA follows: TGCAGTGCTAGAGTCGCGGGGTTCACAGATACGCAGTATTTT. Amino acids: CSARVAGFTDTQYF.

The genes are TRBV6-5 and TRBJ1-6; no clear D. This CDR3 comprises 14 residues. V gave up 9 bases and J gave up 3 bases, with 12 bases separating them. Looked up from germline, CDR1 is MNHEY and CDR2 is SVGAGI. CDR3 loop: CASRDGYYNSPLHF. In nucleotides, the CDR3 is TGTGCCAGTCGTGACGGTTACTATAATTCACCCCTCCACTTT.

The V gene is TRBV7-4, the J gene TRBJ1-3; the D gene is possibly TRBD1 (6 bases). There are 14 residues in the CDR3. From germline, CDR1 is SGHVT and CDR2 SQSDAQ. The ends were cut back, 5 bases at V and 4 bases at J, with 12 bases in the middle. The DNA for the CDR3 is TGTGCCAGCAGCGAAACAGGGTACGGAAACACCATATATTTT. It specifies CASSETGYGNTIYF.

The gene calls are TRBV4-3 and TRBJ2-1; D is possibly TRBD2 (6 bases). The V gene lost 3 bases and the J gene lost 6 bases, with 15 bases spanning the gap. Germline CDR1 reads LGHNA; CDR2 reads YSLEER. The CDR3 loop spans 15 amino acids. CDR3: CASSHSTGRGNEQFF. In nucleotides, the CDR3 is TGCGCCAGCAGCCACTCGACTGGGCGGGGCAATGAGCAGTTCTTC.

With regard to this clonotype: It may be a read error: a sequence one base away is much more abundant. The CDR3 here is CASSSGPPLGNVQYF. The CDR3 nucleotides are TGTGCCAGCAGCTCAGGCCCTCCCCTAGGTAACGTTCAGTACTTC. The chain links TRBV7-2 to TRBJ2-4; D unclear. V was trimmed by 4 bases and J by 11 bases, leaving 21 bases between them. CDR1 and CDR2 from the germline V gene are SGHTA and FQGNSA. The CDR3 consists of 15 residues.

The chain uses TRBV15 and TRBJ1-2, with 7 bases aligning to TRBD1. The length of the CDR3 is 15 residues. The junction had 8 bases not matched to a gene; V was cut back by 0 bases and J by 7 bases. CDR1 LNHNV and CDR2 YYDKDF come from the germline V gene (reference sequence). This CDR3 reads CATSRELLTGVGYTF. The CDR3 nucleotides read TGTGCCACCAGCAGAGAACTATTAACAGGGGTTGGCTACACCTTC.

CDR3 loop: CASSYVFERTDTQYF. The DNA of the CDR3 is TGTGCCAGCAGTTACGTCTTTGAACGCACAGATACGCAGTATTTT. The chain links TRBV6-5 to TRBJ2-3; D gene unclear. V lost 2 bases and J 1 base, leaving 10 bases between the germline ends. The germline V gene has CDR1 MNHEY and CDR2 SVGAGI. This CDR3 contains 15 residues.

This chain links TRBV14 with TRBJ2-2, with 7 bases lining up with TRBD2. Per the germline V gene, CDR1 is SGHDN and CDR2 is FVKESK. The CDR3 has 16 residues. Trimming cost V 1 base and J 2 bases; bases outside gene matches: 4. The CDR3, as DNA: TGTGCCAGCAGCCAAGTATCTAGCGGAAACACCGGGGAGCTGTTTTTT. It translates to CASSQVSSGNTGELFF.

The chain carries TRBV27 and TRBJ2-3; 14 bases agree with TRBD2. The CDR3 is made up of 16 amino acids. Germline assignment: CDR1 MNHEY and CDR2 SMNVEV (reference sequence). The V and J ends lost 8 bases and 4 bases, in that order; junction bases with no gene match: 8. CDR3 loop: CASRPGTSGRPDTQYF. In DNA form, the CDR3 reads TGTGCCAGCCGTCCCGGGACTAGCGGGAGACCAGATACGCAGTATTTT.

In regard to this clonotype: A junction boundary mismatches the germline segment, possibly from a read error. The genes are TRBV7-2 and TRBJ2-3; D is unresolved. The CDR3 spans 13 residues. Germline values: CDR1 SGHTA, CDR2 FQGNSA. The CDR3 nucleotides read TGTGCCAGCAGCTTAGTGGCGACCCAGAGTCTAGAGTTT. Its protein product is CASSLVATQSLEF.

In DNA, the CDR3 is TGTGCCAGCAGTTACGACAGGGGCGGAACCGGGGAGCTGTTTTTT. It translates to CASSYDRGGTGELFF. The chain is built from TRBV6-2 or TRBV6-3 and TRBJ2-2, with TRBD1 identical over 8 bases. Germline V lookup: CDR1 MNHEY, CDR2 SVGEGT. V gave up 2 bases and J gave up 5 bases; unmatched junction bases: 4. This CDR3 has 15 amino acids.

The sample holds a few counts of this clonotype. The chain is built from TRBV7-9 and TRBJ2-1, with 8 bases lining up with TRBD1. The CDR3 length is 13 residues. Germline lookup yields CDR1 SEHNR and CDR2 FQNEAQ (reference sequence). Trimming cost V 5 bases and J 12 bases; bases outside gene matches: 9. The CDR3 is CASSPKDRVRQFF. CDR3 DNA sequence: TGTGCCAGCAGCCCAAAGGACAGGGTTCGGCAGTTCTTC.

This clonotype came up many times. The chain employs TRBV28 and TRBJ2-7; the D gene is possibly TRBD2 (6 bases). Per the germline V gene, CDR1 is MDHEN and CDR2 is SYDVKM. The V gene lost 4 bases and the J gene lost 6 bases, with 16 bases spanning the gap. CDR3 length equals 14 residues. The CDR3 DNA follows: TGTGCCAGCAGTTCCCCCCGGAGGGAGTCCGAGCAGTACTTC. This encodes CASSSPRRESEQYF.

This clonotype came up many times. The chain uses TRBV20-1 and TRBJ2-3; 12 positions match TRBD2. Germline CDR1 and CDR2: DFQATT and SNEGSKA (reference sequence). With V trimmed by 4 bases and J by 4 bases, 9 bases remained unmatched. The CDR3 spans 16 residues. CDR3 sequence: CSAIPLAGGPADTQYF. Written as DNA, the CDR3 is TGCAGTGCTATCCCCCTAGCGGGAGGGCCCGCAGATACGCAGTATTTT.

This clonotype was picked up a small number of times. The J gene is TRBJ1-5, the V gene TRBV7-9; 9 bases agree with TRBD1. Trimming at V came to 5 bases and at J to 1 base, leaving 9 bases not matched to a gene. This CDR3 is built from 17 residues. Germline lookup yields CDR1 SEHNR and CDR2 FQNEAQ (reference sequence). CDR3 amino acids: CASSLELQGASNQPQHF. The CDR3 nucleotides are TGTGCCAGCAGCCTAGAACTACAGGGGGCGAGCAATCAGCCCCAGCATTTT.

The V gene is TRBV20-1, the J gene TRBJ2-7, with a possible D match to TRBD2 (6 bases). Germline lookup yields CDR1 DFQATT and CDR2 SNEGSKA (reference sequence). Trimming left V 0 bases short and J 0 bases short, with 9 bases between. The CDR3 extends over 14 amino acids. CDR3 DNA sequence: TGCAGTGCTAGAGACATAGCGGTCTCCTACGAGCAGTACTTC. This translates into CSARDIAVSYEQYF.

This clonotype has a handful of counts. The chain uses TRBV7-3 and TRBJ2-7, with no clear D. The CDR3 length is 13 residues. The ends were cut back, 6 bases at V and 3 bases at J, with 12 bases in the middle. The germline V gene encodes CDR1 SGHTA and CDR2 FQGTGA. The CDR3 sequence: CASSPANNYEQYF. The CDR3, as DNA: TGTGCCAGCAGTCCCGCGAACAACTACGAGCAGTACTTC.

The genes are TRBV5-4 and TRBJ2-1, with TRBD2 matching over 15 bases. Trimming took 3 bases from V and 9 from J; bases not matched to a gene: 4. Germline CDR1 and CDR2: SGHNT and YYREEE (reference sequence). The CDR3 has 15 amino acids. DNA of the CDR3: TGTGCCAGCAGCTCAGGGACTAGCGGGAGGAGTGAGCAGTTCTTC. Its translation: CASSSGTSGRSEQFF.

The chain couples TRBV25-1 to TRBJ2-7, with a tentative D call TRBD1 (5 bases). Germline V gene data show CDR1 as MGHDK and CDR2 as SYGVNS. Trimming cost V 2 bases and J 4 bases, with 12 bases left between them. CDR3 length equals 14 residues. CDR3 sequence reads: CASSEHFQGYEQYF. DNA for the CDR3: TGTGCCAGCAGTGAACACTTTCAGGGTTACGAGCAGTACTTC.

This clonotype came up many times. Written as DNA, the CDR3 is TGTGCCAGCAGCTTACGGGGGGCTGGGGCCAACGTCCTGACTTTC. As protein: CASSLRGAGANVLTF. The rearrangement joins TRBV12-3 or TRBV12-4 to TRBJ2-6; 7 bases map to TRBD2. V lost 6 bases to trimming and J lost 2 bases; unmatched junction nucleotides: 4. This CDR3 has 15 residues.

Remarks on this clonotype: This may come from a read error, since a much larger clone is one base off. The chain links TRBV7-8 to TRBJ2-4, with 7 bases identical to TRBD1. Unmatched junction bases numbered 2, after V lost 5 bases and J lost 1 base. This CDR3 has 14 residues. Germline V lookup: CDR1 SGHVS, CDR2 FQNEAQ. CDR3 protein: CASSPDRAKNIQYF. The DNA for the CDR3 is TGTGCCAGCAGCCCGGACAGGGCCAAAAACATTCAGTACTTC.

The chain couples TRBV19 to TRBJ2-6; the D is unclear. The germline CDR1 and CDR2 sequences are LNHDA and SQIVND (reference sequence). The CDR3 is 15 amino acids. V gave up 3 bases and J gave up 4 bases, with 10 bases separating them. Here the CDR3 reads CASSMGHSGANVLTF. CDR3 sequence (DNA): TGTGCCAGTAGTATGGGCCACTCCGGGGCCAACGTCCTGACTTTC.

In its sample, this clonotype was seen a few times. The chain is built from TRBV12-3 or TRBV12-4 and TRBJ2-7; a possible D gene is TRBD1 (6 bases). V was clipped by 4 bases and J by 6 bases, with 13 bases between them. The CDR3 has 13 residues. CDR3 amino acids: CASSSTGASEQYV. The CDR3 DNA is TGTGCCAGCAGTTCGACAGGTGCCTCCGAGCAGTACGTC.

The chain joins TRBV4-1 to TRBJ1-5; 9 bases match TRBD1. The CDR3 is made up of 16 amino acids. Germline CDR1 is MGHRA and CDR2 is YSYEKL. V dropped 1 base and J dropped 5; count of bases not matched to a gene: 6. The CDR3 spells CASSQAGTGSDQPQHF. In DNA, the CDR3 is TGCGCCAGCAGCCAAGCCGGGACAGGGTCGGATCAGCCCCAGCATTTT.

This chain uses TRBV11-3 with TRBJ2-5; D might be TRBD2 (6 bases). The CDR3 sequence is 17 residues long. Germline V CDR1 and CDR2: SGHNT, YENEEA. V dropped 2 bases and J dropped 0 bases, with 16 bases sitting between them. The CDR3 region has the DNA TGTGCCAGCAGCTTAACTAGCCGGTTTGGTTACCAAGAGACCCAGTACTTC. Translation gives CASSLTSRFGYQETQYF. The full variable domain, in which reference TRBV11-3 and TRBJ2-5 provide the parts outside the CDR3, is EAGVVQSPRYKIIEKKQPVAFWCNPISGHNTLYWYLQNLGQGPELLIRYENEEAVDDSQLPKDRFSAERLKGVDSTLKIQPAELGDSAVYLCASSLTSRFGYQETQYFGPGTRLLVL.